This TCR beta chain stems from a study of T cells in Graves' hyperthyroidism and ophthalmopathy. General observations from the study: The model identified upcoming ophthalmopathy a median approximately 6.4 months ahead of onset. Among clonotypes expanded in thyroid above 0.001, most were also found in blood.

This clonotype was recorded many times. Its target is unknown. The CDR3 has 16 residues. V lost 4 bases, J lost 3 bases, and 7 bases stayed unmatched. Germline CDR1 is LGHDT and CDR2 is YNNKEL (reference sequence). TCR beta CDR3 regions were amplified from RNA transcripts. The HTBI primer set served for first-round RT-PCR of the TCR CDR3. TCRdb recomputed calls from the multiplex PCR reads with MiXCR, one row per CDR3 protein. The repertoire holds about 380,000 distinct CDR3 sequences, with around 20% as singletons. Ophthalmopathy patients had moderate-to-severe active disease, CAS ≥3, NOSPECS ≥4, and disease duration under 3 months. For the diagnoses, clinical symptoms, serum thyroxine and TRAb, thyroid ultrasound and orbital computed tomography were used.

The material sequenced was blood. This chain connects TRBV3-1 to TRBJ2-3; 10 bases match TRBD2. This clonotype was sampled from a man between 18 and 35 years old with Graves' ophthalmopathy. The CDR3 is CASSRLAGVATDTQYF. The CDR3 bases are TGTGCCAGCAGCCGCCTAGCGGGGGTGGCAACAGATACGCAGTATTTT.